This is a list of T cell receptor beta chains from one sample in a study of cytotoxic CD8 clonotypes in ibrutinib-treated CLL. Assay: immunoSEQ multiplex PCR; the TCRdb copy retains only in-frame clones and omits some. The sample consists of hundreds of thousands of clones, 70% of them appearing once. This specimen consisted of PBMCs, obtained after 24 months of ibrutinib treatment. These receptor sequences come from a human donor with chronic lymphocytic leukemia. CDR3s include the opening cysteine and the closing phenylalanine or tryptophan. A D gene is named only where the DNA matches it firmly. Rows may omit the clone size; those that give it use once, few, many or a size class.

j_gene,abundance,d_gene,v_gene,CDR3aa,CDR3nt
TRBJ2-7,few,TRBD2,TRBV28,CASRGSSYEQYF,TGTGCCAGCCGCGGGAGCTCCTACGAGCAGTACTTC
TRBJ2-7,.,.,TRBV11-3,CASSLGDTPNYEQYF,TGTGCCAGCAGCTTAGGCGACACCCCAAATTACGAGCAGTACTTC
TRBJ2-2,.,.,TRBV6-5,CASSYSFPGPGELFF,TGTGCCAGCAGTTACTCTTTTCCGGGACCCGGGGAGCTGTTTTTT
TRBJ2-7,.,.,TRBV5-1,CASSLGPGGVGEQYF,TGCGCCAGCAGCTTGGGGCCAGGCGGGGTTGGCGAGCAGTACTTC
TRBJ2-3,.,.,TRBV11-2,CASSLGWEADTQYF,TGTGCCAGCAGCTTAGGATGGGAGGCGGATACGCAGTATTTT
TRBJ2-5,.,.,TRBV5-5,CASSLEAMETQYF,TGTGCCAGCAGCTTGGAAGCGATGGAGACCCAGTACTTC
TRBJ2-2,.,.,TRBV5-1,CASSARAGAGTGELFF,TGCGCCAGCAGCGCCCGGGCGGGGGCAGGCACCGGGGAGCTGTTTTTT
TRBJ1-1,.,.,TRBV5-1,CASSLREGNTEAFF,TGCGCCAGCAGCTTGCGGGAAGGGAACACTGAAGCTTTCTTT
TRBJ1-3,.,TRBD1,TRBV25-1,CASSEWGQGGNTIYF,TGTGCCAGCAGTGAATGGGGACAGGGGGGAAACACCATATATTTT
TRBJ2-7,few,TRBD1,TRBV10-3,CAISGGQGRHEQYF,TGTGCCATCAGCGGGGGACAGGGGAGACACGAGCAGTACTTC
TRBJ1-5,.,TRBD1,TRBV27,CASSSNGQGKQPQHF,TGTGCCAGCAGCTCTAACGGACAGGGGAAGCAGCCCCAGCATTTT
TRBJ2-7,few,.,TRBV5-4,CASSFEEEQYF,TGTGCCAGCAGCTTCGAGGAGGAGCAGTACTTC
TRBJ2-7,few,TRBD2,TRBV2,CARGTSGNSYEQYF,TGTGCCAGAGGGACTAGCGGGAACTCCTACGAGCAGTACTTC
TRBJ1-5,.,.,TRBV7-8,CASSAAGLGQPQHF,TGTGCCAGCAGCGCGGCAGGGTTGGGTCAGCCCCAGCATTTT
TRBJ2-2,.,.,TRBV11-3,CASSPRTGGELFF,TGTGCCAGCAGCCCCCGAACGGGGGGGGAGCTGTTTTTT
TRBJ2-7,once,.,TRBV2,CASSESPGFHYEQYF,TGTGCCAGCAGTGAATCGCCGGGGTTTCATTACGAGCAGTACTTC
TRBJ2-1,.,TRBD2,TRBV5-1,CASSDGGYEQFF,TGCGCCAGCAGCGACGGGGGGTATGAGCAGTTCTTC
TRBJ2-3,.,.,TRBV28,CASSSAGLTDTQYF,TGTGCCAGCAGTTCAGCAGGGCTGACAGATACGCAGTATTTT
TRBJ2-1,once,TRBD2,TRBV30,CAWSVSGEASGGDNEQFF,TGTGCCTGGAGTGTATCTGGGGAGGCGTCGGGAGGGGACAATGAGCAGTTCTTC
TRBJ2-2,.,TRBD1,TRBV27,CASSPDRDYTGELFF,TGTGCCAGCAGTCCGGACAGGGATTACACCGGGGAGCTGTTTTTT
TRBJ2-7,.,TRBD1,TRBV29-1,CSVRTRTGGNEQYF,TGCAGCGTACGAACCCGGACAGGGGGCAACGAGCAGTACTTC
TRBJ2-7,.,.,TRBV19,CASSIGGAHYEQYF,TGTGCCAGTAGTATAGGGGGGGCGCATTACGAGCAGTACTTC
TRBJ1-1,.,TRBD1,TRBV30,CAWTRDRLQAFF,TGTGCCTGGACCCGGGACAGATTACAAGCTTTCTTT
TRBJ2-7,.,.,TRBV9,CASSVGSSGGYEQYF,TGTGCCAGCAGCGTAGGTAGTAGCGGAGGCTACGAGCAGTACTTC